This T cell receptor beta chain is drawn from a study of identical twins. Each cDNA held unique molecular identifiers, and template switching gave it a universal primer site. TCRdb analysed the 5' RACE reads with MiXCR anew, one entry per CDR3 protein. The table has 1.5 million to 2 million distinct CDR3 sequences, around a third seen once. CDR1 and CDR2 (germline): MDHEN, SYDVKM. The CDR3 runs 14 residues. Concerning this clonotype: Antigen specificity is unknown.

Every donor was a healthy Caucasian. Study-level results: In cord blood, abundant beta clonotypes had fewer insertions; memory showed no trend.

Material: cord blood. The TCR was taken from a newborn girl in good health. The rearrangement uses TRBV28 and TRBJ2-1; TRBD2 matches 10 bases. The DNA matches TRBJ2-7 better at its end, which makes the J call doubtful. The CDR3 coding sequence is TGTGCCAGCAGGGGACTAGCGAACTACAATGAGCAGTACTTC. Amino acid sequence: CASRGLANYNEQYF.